This is a list of T cell receptor beta chains from one sample in a study of regulatory T cells in long-lasting Graves disease. TCRdb reprocessed the multiplex PCR reads with MiXCR, giving one entry per CDR3 protein. Here the sample spans roughly 300,000 distinct CDR3 sequences, 20% being singletons. This specimen was peripheral blood mononuclear cells (PBMCs), taken when the disease was refractory, from a patient treated with antithyroid drugs. The receptors stem from a female donor with Graves disease. CDR3s include the opening cysteine and the closing phenylalanine or tryptophan. A D gene is named only where the DNA matches it firmly. Clone size appears in some rows only: once, few, many, or a class for an expanded clone.

size	D	V	J	CDR3	DNA
.	TRBD2	TRBV6-2/TRBV6-3	TRBJ2-2	CASSYTSGGAGELFF	TGTGCCAGCAGTTACACTAGCGGGGGGGCCGGGGAGCTGTTTTTT
.	TRBD2	TRBV3-1	TRBJ2-7	CASSQDSSGSSYEQYF	TGTGCCAGCAGCCAAGATTCTAGCGGGAGCTCCTACGAGCAGTACTTC
many	.	TRBV15	TRBJ1-6	CATSRDPDLGSPLHF	TGTGCCACCAGCAGAGATCCAGACTTAGGATCACCCCTCCACTTT
many	.	TRBV27	TRBJ2-4	CASSLGGGYAKNIQYF	TGTGCCAGCAGTTTGGGGGGTGGTTACGCCAAAAACATTCAGTACTTC
few	.	TRBV20-1	TRBJ2-5	CSATMAGETQYF	TGCAGTGCTACTATGGCAGGGGAGACCCAGTACTTC
.	TRBD1	TRBV29-1	TRBJ2-7	CSGQGVNSYEQYF	TGCAGCGGACAGGGGGTTAACTCCTACGAGCAGTACTTC
many	TRBD1	TRBV12-3/TRBV12-4	TRBJ1-2	CASSLGLGQLYGYTF	TGTGCCAGCAGTTTAGGTTTGGGACAGCTCTATGGCTACACCTTC
many	.	TRBV12-5	TRBJ1-2	CASGVTGFNGYTF	TGTGCTAGTGGCGTAACAGGGTTCAATGGCTACACCTTC
many	.	TRBV11-1	TRBJ2-7	CASSLHQGSSYEQYF	TGTGCCAGCAGCCTCCACCAGGGGAGTTCCTACGAGCAGTACTTC
few	.	TRBV2	TRBJ1-3	CAGSGGQGIFNTIYF	TGTGCCGGCTCCGGGGGGCAGGGAATTTTCAACACCATATATTTT
few	.	TRBV10-3	TRBJ1-6	CAISESVAALNNSPLHF	TGTGCCATCAGTGAGTCAGTTGCAGCCCTAAATAATTCACCCCTCCACTTT
many	.	TRBV6-2/TRBV6-3	TRBJ1-2	CASSYANYGYTF	TGTGCCAGCAGTTACGCTAACTATGGCTACACCTTC
.	.	TRBV7-2	TRBJ2-2	CASSFGGPSAGELFF	TGTGCCAGCAGCTTTGGGGGGCCGAGTGCCGGGGAGCTGTTTTTT
few	.	TRBV4-3	TRBJ1-1	CASSQDPGGGRSEAFF	TGCGCCAGCAGCCAAGATCCCGGTGGGGGTAGGTCTGAAGCTTTCTTT
.	.	TRBV27	TRBJ2-7	CASSLGAGFEQYF	TGTGCCAGCAGTTTGGGTGCGGGGTTCGAGCAGTACTTC